One and the same sample provided the 12 T cell receptor beta chains below, sequenced in a study of blood T cell repertoires in COVID-19. TCRdb's table, derived via immunoSEQ multiplex PCR, lists solely in-frame clones and lacks some. The repertoire holds just over 150,000 clones, with around nine tenths as singletons. The sequencing sample was made of peripheral blood. Receptors originate from a woman aged 70 to 79 with acute or convalescent COVID-19.

The CDR3 loop is CASSPIQGRSGYTF. In DNA, the CDR3 is TGTGCCAGCTCACCAATTCAGGGTAGGAGTGGCTACACCTTC. The gene calls are TRBV18 and TRBJ1-2; tentatively, D is TRBD1 (5 bases). This CDR3 comprises 14 residues. Per germline, CDR1 KGHSH and CDR2 LQKENI. V was shortened by 2 bases and J by 7 bases, with 14 bases between the two germline ends.

The chain couples TRBV12-2 to TRBJ1-4; the table's D call TRBD1 went unverified against the DNA. TRBV12-2 is a pseudogene locus. The CDR3 contains 17 residues. The CDR3 spells CASRSEDRVTSNEKLFF. The CDR3 coding sequence is TGTGCAAGTCGCTCGGAGGACAGGGTAACATCCAATGAAAAACTGTTTTTT.

The rearrangement links TRBV10-3 to TRBJ2-4; TRBD1 matches 11 bases. J was trimmed by 3 bases and V by 4 bases; bases with no gene match: 5. CDR3 length: 16 residues. Germline assignment: CDR1 ENHRY and CDR2 SYGVKD. CDR3 in DNA: TGTGCCATCAGTGTGGGGGGACAGGGGGGCAAAAACATTCAGTACTTC. Translated: CAISVGGQGGKNIQYF.

The sample holds one count of this clone. The J gene is TRBJ2-5, the V gene TRBV3-1 (or the pseudogene TRBV3-2); D possibly corresponds to TRBD2 (6 bases). The CDR3 consists of 11 residues. The germline V and J ends were trimmed by 1 base and 12 bases, with 9 bases remaining between them. Germline-derived CDR1 and CDR2 are LGHDT and YNNKEL (reference sequence). The DNA of the CDR3 is TGTGCCAGCAGCCAAGGGAGGGTAAAGTACTTC. Protein product: CASSQGRVKYF.

The V and J genes are TRBV7-2 and TRBJ2-7; D is unresolved. Trimming pared 4 bases from V and 2 bases from J, leaving 3 bases between. CDR3 length: 11 residues. Germline values: CDR1 SGHTA, CDR2 FQGNSA. DNA for the CDR3: TGTGCCAGCAGCTCCGCCTACGAGCAGTACTTC. Translation gives CASSSAYEQYF.

This chain connects TRBV7-2 to TRBJ1-3; 7 positions match TRBD1. The CDR3 length is 15 residues. The trim removed 1 base at V and 4 bases at J, leaving 4 bases unmatched. CDR1 and CDR2 (germline): SGHTA, FQGNSA. CDR3 loop: CASSLVEGAGNTIYF. The CDR3 region has the DNA TGTGCCAGCAGCTTAGTCGAGGGGGCGGGAAACACCATATATTTT.

The CDR3 region is CASSPRPAGESDTQYF. For the CDR3, the DNA is TGCGCCAGCAGCCCGCGGCCAGCGGGGGAGTCAGATACGCAGTATTTT. The rearrangement uses TRBV5-1 and TRBJ2-3, with 8 bases aligning to TRBD2. The CDR3 runs 16 residues. Germline assignment: CDR1 SGHRS and CDR2 YFSETQ. The V and J ends lost 4 bases and 4 bases, in that order; junction bases with no gene match: 11. Combining the CDR3 with reference TRBV5-1 and TRBJ2-3 gives the whole variable domain KAGVTQTPRYLIKTRGQQVTLSCSPISGHRSVSWYQQTPGQGLQFLFEYFSETQRNKGNFPGRFSGRQFSNSRSEMNVSTLELGDSALYLCASSPRPAGESDTQYFGPGTRLTVL.

V gene TRBV19 combines with J gene TRBJ2-2, with a weak D call TRBD2 (6 bases). The germline V and J ends were trimmed by 1 base and 5 bases, with 14 bases remaining between them. Germline V gives CDR1 LNHDA, CDR2 SQIVND (reference sequence). The CDR3 runs to 16 residues. This CDR3 is CASSIVQGRGTGELFF. CDR3 nucleotide sequence: TGTGCCAGTAGTATAGTCCAGGGTCGGGGGACCGGGGAGCTGTTTTTT.

The chain carries TRBV10-1 and TRBJ2-3; 11 positions match TRBD1. J was trimmed by 2 bases and V by 5 bases; bases with no gene match: 9. Germline-derived CDR1 and CDR2 are WNHNN and SYGVQD (reference sequence). This CDR3 has 17 residues. Written as DNA, the CDR3 is TGCGCCAGCAGTCAAGCCGGGACAGGGGGTCCCACAGATACGCAGTATTTT. Translated, it gives CASSQAGTGGPTDTQYF.

The rearrangement links TRBV5-4 to TRBJ2-1; TRBD2 aligns across 11 bases. V shed 6 bases, J shed 7 bases, and the junction held 6 bases outside the gene matches. This CDR3 comprises 14 residues. CDR1 and CDR2 (germline): SGHNT, YYREEE (reference sequence). CDR3 DNA sequence: TGTGCCAGCAAGGCTAGCGGGGGGAAGAATGAGCAGTTCTTC. Translating gives CASKASGGKNEQFF.

The chain has TRBV7-2 and TRBJ2-3; the D gene is possibly TRBD1 (6 bases). The CDR3 runs 13 residues. The V gene lost 4 bases and the J gene lost 11 bases, with 16 bases spanning the gap. Per germline, CDR1 SGHTA and CDR2 FQGNSA. The CDR3 loop reads CASSSTGTRMQYF. The CDR3 nucleotides read TGTGCCAGCAGCTCCACAGGGACCCGCATGCAGTATTTT.

This clone was detected once. This chain connects TRBV20-1 to TRBJ2-3, with a tentative D call TRBD2 (6 bases). CDR1 and CDR2 (germline): DFQATT, SNEGSKA (reference sequence). V dropped 3 bases and J dropped 1 base, with 17 bases sitting between them. There are 16 residues in the CDR3. CDR3 in DNA: TGCAGTGCTAGTTCGTGGAGGGAGGCAGGCACAGATACGCAGTATTTT. Its translation: CSASSWREAGTDTQYF.